Sequencing of this TCR beta chain was carried out in a study of blood T cell repertoires in COVID-19. Only in-frame clones appear in the TCRdb table, and some are missing; sequencing was by immunoSEQ multiplex PCR. The top ten hold 26% of the sample, which has about 52,000 clones, around 85% seen once. The CDR3 sequence is 15 residues long. V was clipped by 3 bases and J by 8 bases; unmatched bases: 11. CDR1 is LNHNV and CDR2 is YYDKDF in the germline V gene (reference sequence). Material: peripheral blood. The chain employs TRBV15 and TRBJ1-2, with 8 bases matching TRBD1. The sequence derives from a woman of 80 years or more with COVID-19, enrolled during active disease. The CDR3 DNA sequence: TGTGCCACCAGCAGTGATTCTCCAGGGGGCTTCGGCTACACCTTC. It is translated as CATSSDSPGGFGYTF.